The clone carrying this TCR beta chain has a single count. CDR1 is MNHEY, CDR2 SMNVEV, per germline (reference sequence). The CDR3 is 15 residues long. Trimming pared 5 bases from V and 2 bases from J, leaving 16 bases between. The data belong to a study of cytomegalovirus exposure and HLA in healthy donors. The PCR was carried out with 60 Vbeta primers and 13 Jbeta primers. The assay was immunoSEQ multiplex PCR, and TCRdb's table has in-frame clones only and misses some. The sample contains about 130,000 clones, around two thirds of which appear only once. This receptor was identified in a man between 60 and 75 years old in good health and CMV-seropositive. The rearrangement uses TRBV27 and TRBJ2-7, with D possibly matching TRBD1 (8 bases). The sample taken for sequencing was PBMCs. The DNA of the CDR3 is TGTGCCAGCAGTCCGAGGACAGGGAGGGCCTACGAGCAGTACTTC. Protein sequence: CASSPRTGRAYEQYF.